This TCR beta chain was captured in a study of response to subunit inactivated influenza vaccine. Broader study findings: It was suggested by the authors that few new T cells are recruited by each seasonal influenza vaccination.

Turning to this clonotype: Its antigen is unknown.

V trimming: 1 base; J trimming: 7 bases; junction bases outside the gene matches: 6. The CDR3 is made up of 15 amino acids. TCRdb used MiXCR to reprocess the RT-PCR reads, holding one entry per CDR3 protein. The profile shows 500,000 or so distinct CDR3 sequences, about 15% of them singletons. Sequenced material: CD4+ T cells sorted from PBMCs, taken about 24 months after vaccination. This TCR derives from a man aged 45 to 75 who received an inactivated influenza vaccine. The chain uses TRBV12-3 or TRBV12-4 and TRBJ1-3; the match to TRBD1 covers 8 bases. The CDR3 sequence is CASSLDPGGANTIYF. The DNA of the CDR3 is TGTGCCAGCAGTTTAGATCCAGGGGGCGCGAACACCATATATTTT.